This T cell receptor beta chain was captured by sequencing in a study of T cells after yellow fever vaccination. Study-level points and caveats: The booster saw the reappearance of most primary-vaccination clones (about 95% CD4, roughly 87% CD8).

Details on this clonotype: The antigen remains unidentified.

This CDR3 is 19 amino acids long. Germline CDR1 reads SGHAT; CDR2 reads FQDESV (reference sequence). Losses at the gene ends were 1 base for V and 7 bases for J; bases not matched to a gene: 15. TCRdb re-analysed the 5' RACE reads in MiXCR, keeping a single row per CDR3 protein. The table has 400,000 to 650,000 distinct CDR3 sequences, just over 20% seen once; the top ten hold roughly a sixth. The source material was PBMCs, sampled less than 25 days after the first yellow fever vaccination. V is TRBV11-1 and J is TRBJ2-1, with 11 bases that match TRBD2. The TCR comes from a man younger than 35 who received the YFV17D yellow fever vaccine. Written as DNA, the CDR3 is TGTGCCAGCAGCTTAGTGTTCTTCGCCGCCTGGACTAGCGGGAATGAGCAGTTCTTC. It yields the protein CASSLVFFAAWTSGNEQFF.